Listed here is a single T cell receptor (beta chain). Its antigen is not known. A much larger clone differs by one base, so this may be a read error. TCRdb recomputed calls from the 5' RACE reads with MiXCR, one row per CDR3 protein. In the table there are more than 1.5 million distinct CDR3 sequences, less than 40% of which are singletons. The data are from a study of identical twins. Study-wide results and caveats: There was more out-of-frame TCR alpha sharing in monozygotic twins than models estimated.

The germline CDR1 and CDR2 sequences are ENHRY and SYGVKD. The CDR3 sequence is 10 residues long. Material for sequencing was cord blood. The receptor was isolated from a newborn girl in good health. This chain joins TRBV10-3 and TRBJ2-4; the D is unclear. The DNA matches TRBJ2-5 better at its end, which makes the J call doubtful. The CDR3 nucleotides are TGTGCCGTCAGTGGGGAGACCCAGTACTTC. This encodes CAVSGETQYF.